Each of the 32 T cell receptor beta chains below was sequenced from the same sample in a study of cytomegalovirus exposure and HLA in healthy donors. PCR primers comprised 60 Vbeta and 13 Jbeta primers. Assay: immunoSEQ multiplex PCR; the TCRdb copy retains only in-frame clones and omits some. The sample includes some 140,000 clones, approximately 10% seen only once; the top ten take around 7%. Sequenced sample: PBMCs. The source of these receptors is a woman in her 40s in good health and CMV-seropositive.

This clone was picked up a small number of times. This chain connects TRBV29-1 to TRBJ2-3; 12 bases are shared with TRBD2. J lost 1 base, V lost 7 bases, and 12 bases had no gene match. CDR1 is SQVTM and CDR2 is ANQGSEA in the germline V gene. This CDR3 is 17 amino acids long. CDR3 protein: CSAFSSGGALGTDTQYF. CDR3 bases: TGCAGCGCTTTTTCTAGCGGGGGGGCCTTGGGCACAGATACGCAGTATTTT.

This chain uses TRBV29-1 with TRBJ2-1; 9 nucleotides line up with TRBD1. V lost 4 bases to trimming and J lost 4 bases; unmatched junction nucleotides: 8. This CDR3 region has 15 residues. Germline lookup yields CDR1 SQVTM and CDR2 ANQGSEA. The DNA for the CDR3 is TGCAGCGTTGGCCGGGACAGGGTTTTGTACAATGAGCAGTTCTTC. Translating it yields CSVGRDRVLYNEQFF.

The V call is TRBV10-3, the J call TRBJ2-1; 8 nucleotides match TRBD1. CDR1 is ENHRY and CDR2 is SYGVKD in the germline V gene. V trimming: 6 bases; J trimming: 6 bases; junction bases outside the gene matches: 4. This CDR3 contains 13 residues. The CDR3, as DNA: TGTGCCATCAGCAAAACAGGGGGCAATGAGCAGTTCTTC. Encoded protein: CAISKTGGNEQFF.

This clone was detected only a few times. The chain has TRBV19 and TRBJ1-5; D unclear. V lost 5 bases to trimming and J lost 8 bases, with 10 bases between them. The germline V gene encodes CDR1 LNHDA and CDR2 SQIVND (reference sequence). This CDR3 is built from 12 residues. CDR3 residues: CASSPPGEPQHF. The CDR3, as DNA: TGTGCCAGTAGTCCGCCCGGGGAGCCCCAGCATTTT.

This clone was observed a handful of times. The gene calls are TRBV19 and TRBJ2-3; weak D call: TRBD2 (6 bases). Trimming took 5 bases from V and 6 from J, leaving 15 bases between them. The CDR3 is 14 amino acids. Germline V gene lookup returns CDR1 LNHDA and CDR2 SQIVND (reference sequence). CDR3 in DNA: TGTGCCAGTAGTCCCGGGACTCGATCCGATACGCAGTATTTT. It encodes CASSPGTRSDTQYF.

This clone came up a few times. The V gene is TRBV4-2, the J gene TRBJ2-2; 10 bases align to TRBD2. The V gene end was trimmed by 1 base and the J gene end by 6 bases; junction bases not matched to a gene: 5. The CDR3 consists of 16 residues. Germline values: CDR1 LGHNA, CDR2 YNFKEQ. CDR3 amino acids: CASSQGLAGTAGELFF. The CDR3 bases are TGTGCCAGCAGCCAAGGACTAGCGGGTACCGCCGGGGAGCTGTTTTTT.

The rearrangement uses TRBV7-2 and TRBJ1-1; 11 bases align to TRBD1. Germline V gives CDR1 SGHTA, CDR2 FQGNSA. The V segment lost 2 bases and the J segment 3 bases; nucleotides outside the gene matches: 14. The CDR3 is made up of 19 amino acids. The CDR3 DNA follows: TGTGCCAGCAGCTTACTTATGTGGACAGGGGGCATGAGGGACACTGAAGCTTTCTTT. Translating it yields CASSLLMWTGGMRDTEAFF.

The table lists this clone with a few counts. The V gene is TRBV6-5, the J gene TRBJ2-5; D not resolved. This CDR3 has 14 residues. In germline, CDR1 is MNHEY, CDR2 SVGAGI. Trimming took 4 bases from V and 3 from J, leaving 12 bases between them. The CDR3 spells CASSSAMGEETQYF. As DNA, the CDR3 is TGTGCCAGCAGTTCTGCTATGGGCGAAGAGACCCAGTACTTC.

The chain uses TRBV5-1 and TRBJ2-3; 15 nucleotides line up with TRBD2. Germline CDR1 reads SGHRS; CDR2 reads YFSETQ. With V trimmed by 3 bases and J by 0 bases, 5 bases remained unmatched. CDR3 length: 18 amino acids. CDR3 sequence reads: CASSSGLAGGSSTDTQYF. The CDR3, as DNA: TGCGCCAGCAGCTCGGGACTAGCGGGGGGCTCCAGCACAGATACGCAGTATTTT. Together with reference TRBV5-1 and TRBJ2-3, the CDR3 gives the full variable domain: KAGVTQTPRYLIKTRGQQVTLSCSPISGHRSVSWYQQTPGQGLQFLFEYFSETQRNKGNFPGRFSGRQFSNSRSEMNVSTLELGDSALYLCASSSGLAGGSSTDTQYFGPGTRLTVL.

This clone was seen a few times. This rearrangement joins TRBV2 to TRBJ1-1; maybe TRBD1 (6 bases). Looked up from germline, CDR1 is SNHLY and CDR2 is FYNNEI. The CDR3 covers 13 residues. The V end was cut by 7 bases, the J end by 1 base, with 10 bases between. The CDR3 DNA follows: TGTGCCAGCATGATAGGGGGGAACACTGAAGCTTTCTTT. Translated, it gives CASMIGGNTEAFF.

This clone was observed a handful of times. The chain is built from TRBV19 and TRBJ2-7, with 8 bases lining up with TRBD1. After removal of 2 bases from V and 3 bases from J, the junction contained 0 bases not matched to a gene. Germline V lookup: CDR1 LNHDA, CDR2 SQIVND (reference sequence). This CDR3 contains 13 residues. The CDR3 spells CASSITGGYEQYF. CDR3 DNA sequence: TGTGCCAGTAGTATAACAGGGGGCTACGAGCAGTACTTC.

This clone was seen a few times. This sequence joins TRBV6-6 and TRBJ1-6; 8 nucleotides line up with TRBD1. The CDR3 covers 16 residues. Germline V gene lookup returns CDR1 MNHNY and CDR2 SVGAGI (reference sequence). Unmatched junction bases numbered 10, after V lost 5 bases and J lost 7 bases. CDR3 bases: TGTGCCAGCAGTACGTCCCTGACAGGGGCCAATTCACCCCTCCACTTT. It yields the protein CASSTSLTGANSPLHF.

The gene calls are TRBV29-1 and TRBJ1-3; D uncertain. The CDR3 runs 12 residues. CDR1 is SQVTM, CDR2 ANQGSEA, per germline. The CDR3 protein is CRGRAGGNTIYF. CDR3 DNA: TGCAGAGGTCGGGCGGGCGGAAACACCATATATTTT.

A few counts support this clone. This sequence joins TRBV5-6 and TRBJ1-5; D is unclear. V gave up 4 bases and J gave up 3 bases, with 14 bases separating them. Germline V lookup: CDR1 SGHDT, CDR2 YYEEEE. This CDR3 region has 15 residues. CDR3 residues: CASSRWPGNNQPQHF. The CDR3 DNA reads TGTGCCAGCAGCCGCTGGCCGGGAAACAATCAGCCCCAGCATTTT.

This clone has a handful of counts. The V and J genes are TRBV5-8 and TRBJ1-5; TRBD1 matches 9 bases. The CDR3 contains 18 residues. V lost 3 bases, J lost 0 bases, and 10 bases stayed unmatched. From germline, CDR1 is SGHTS and CDR2 YDEGEE. CDR3 nucleotides: TGTGCCAGCAGCTCACAATCCTACAGGGGGCATAGCAATCAGCCCCAGCATTTT. It specifies CASSSQSYRGHSNQPQHF.

This clone was recorded a few times. The CDR3 nucleotides are TGTGCCAGCAGCTTACAGGGGGCTGTTTCACCCCTCCACTTT. It encodes CASSLQGAVSPLHF. V and J are TRBV7-2 and TRBJ1-6; 8 nucleotides match TRBD1. The J segment lost 9 bases and the V segment lost 2 bases, leaving 3 bases of the junction unmatched. In germline, CDR1 is SGHTA, CDR2 FQGNSA. The CDR3 has 14 amino acids.

A few counts support this clone. The J gene is TRBJ1-2, the V gene TRBV29-1; D ambiguous. The CDR3 is 10 amino acids. Germline-derived CDR1 and CDR2 are SQVTM and ANQGSEA. The V end was cut by 8 bases, the J end by 4 bases, with 8 bases between. For the CDR3, the DNA is TGCAGCACAAACAGCTATGGCTACACCTTC. Amino acids: CSTNSYGYTF.

This clone showed up just a few times. This rearrangement joins TRBV19 to TRBJ2-5; D is unresolved. The end of the DNA fits TRBJ2-7 better, so the J call may be wrong. The CDR3 is 14 residues long. Germline lookup yields CDR1 LNHDA and CDR2 SQIVND (reference sequence). DNA for the CDR3: TGTGCCAGTAGTATAGGCGGCGGCAGTAACGAGCAGTACTTC. Encoded protein: CASSIGGGSNEQYF.

This clone was seen a handful of times. The chain recombines TRBV5-1 with TRBJ2-4, with D possibly TRBD2 on 7 matching bases. The germline gives CDR1 SGHRS, CDR2 YFSETQ. V was trimmed by 0 bases and J by 9 bases, leaving 13 bases between them. The CDR3 is 14 residues long. CDR3 amino acids: CASSLGEGVSIQYF. The CDR3 region has the DNA TGCGCCAGCAGCTTGGGGGAGGGGGTGAGCATTCAGTACTTC.

V is TRBV5-1 and J is TRBJ1-2; D is possibly TRBD1 (6 bases). The CDR3 totals 15 residues. Germline CDR1 is SGHRS and CDR2 is YFSETQ. V dropped 4 bases and J dropped 4 bases, with 17 bases sitting between them. As DNA, the CDR3 is TGCGCCAGCAGCACCGGGACAAGTAGGAGCTATGGCTACACCTTC. This codes for CASSTGTSRSYGYTF.

The V and J genes are TRBV27 and TRBJ2-3; a possible D gene is TRBD1 (6 bases). Trimming shortened V by 5 bases and J by 9 bases, and 15 bases separated the two germline ends. The CDR3 consists of 13 residues. Germline V CDR1 and CDR2: MNHEY, SMNVEV (reference sequence). The CDR3 reads CASSNLQGLTQYF. The CDR3 DNA reads TGTGCCAGCAGTAACCTACAGGGATTAACGCAGTATTTT.

Only a few counts were recorded for this clone. The J gene is TRBJ1-6, the V gene TRBV6-6; 7 positions match TRBD1. This CDR3 contains 16 residues. V shed 0 bases, J shed 7 bases, and the junction held 6 bases outside the gene matches. The germline gives CDR1 MNHNY, CDR2 SVGAGI (reference sequence). CDR3 residues: CASSYSTPRGNSPLHF. The CDR3 DNA reads as TGTGCCAGCAGTTACTCGACCCCCAGGGGGAATTCACCCCTCCACTTT.

This clone was detected a few times. The chain employs TRBV2 and TRBJ2-7; perhaps TRBD2 as D (5 bases). Germline V lookup: CDR1 SNHLY, CDR2 FYNNEI. The CDR3 is 12 residues long. V was pared by 4 bases and J by 5 bases, with 9 bases between. The CDR3 DNA reads as TGTGCCAGCAGTGTCCGAGGGAACGAGCAGTACTTC. Its translation is CASSVRGNEQYF.

V gene TRBV23-1 combines with J gene TRBJ1-5; D uncertain. TRBV23-1 falls under the ORF class, with uncertain function. The CDR3 consists of 19 residues. Between the trimmed V and J ends, which lost 4 bases and 0 bases, there was a span of 22 bases. The CDR3 here is CASSLSYIARKPSNQPQHF. The CDR3 bases are TGCGCCAGCAGTCTGAGCTATATAGCCCGAAAACCTAGCAATCAGCCCCAGCATTTT.

The J gene is TRBJ1-4, the V gene TRBV5-8, with a tentative D call TRBD1 (6 bases). Germline V gene data show CDR1 as SGHTS and CDR2 as YDEGEE. Trimming removed 2 bases from V and 8 bases from J, with 16 bases in between. CDR3 length: 15 amino acids. Written as DNA, the CDR3 is TGTGCCAGCAGCTTAGGAGACAGGCCGCGCGAAAAACTGTTTTTT. Protein sequence: CASSLGDRPREKLFF.

This sequence joins TRBV7-2 and TRBJ2-3; 11 positions match TRBD2. Germline values: CDR1 SGHTA, CDR2 FQGNSA. The CDR3 has 15 amino acids. V was pared by 1 base and J by 5 bases, with 2 bases of the junction left unmatched. The CDR3 protein is CASSLGGTSGDTQYF. Written as DNA, the CDR3 is TGTGCCAGCAGCTTAGGGGGGACTAGCGGAGATACGCAGTATTTT.

This clone was seen more than once but under ten times. The chain recombines TRBV7-6 with TRBJ2-3; 10 bases fit TRBD2. The junction had 9 bases not matched to a gene; V was cut back by 5 bases and J by 7 bases. This CDR3 contains 15 residues. The germline CDR1 and CDR2 sequences are SGHVS and FNYEAQ. The CDR3 DNA is TGTGCCAGCAGCGGGGGGATAGCGGGGGGCAATACGCAGTATTTT. Translated, it gives CASSGGIAGGNTQYF.

The chain combines TRBV4-1 with TRBJ1-4; D is perhaps TRBD1 (6 bases). The CDR3 covers 16 residues. Germline V lookup: CDR1 MGHRA, CDR2 YSYEKL. V was cut by 0 bases and J by 4 bases, with 12 bases left in between. The CDR3 coding sequence is TGCGCCAGCAGCCAAGAGAGGGGGTCGGGTAATGAAAAACTGTTTTTT. Translated, it gives CASSQERGSGNEKLFF.

The CDR3 bases are TGTGCCAGCTCACCAATCGGGGGGGCTTTAGATACGCAGTATTTT. Residues: CASSPIGGALDTQYF. The rearrangement links TRBV18 to TRBJ2-3; 8 positions agree with TRBD2. The V gene's germline CDR1 is KGHSH and CDR2 LQKENI. This CDR3 is built from 15 residues. J gave up 5 bases and V 2 bases, and 6 bases lay outside the gene matches.

This clone was observed a handful of times. The chain recombines TRBV25-1 with TRBJ2-5; 7 bases are shared with TRBD1. The CDR3 runs 14 residues. Per germline, CDR1 MGHDK and CDR2 SYGVNS. V lost 3 bases, J lost 5 bases, and 6 bases stayed unmatched. The CDR3 DNA reads as TGTGCCAGCAGTGAGGCAGGGACAGTGGAGACCCAGTACTTC. It yields the protein CASSEAGTVETQYF. The entire variable domain, with the rest obtained from reference TRBV25-1 and TRBJ2-5, is as follows: EADIYQTPRYLVIGTGKKITLECSQTMGHDKMYWYQQDPGMELHLIHYSYGVNSTEKGDLSSESTVSRIRTEHFPLTLESARPSHTSQYLCASSEAGTVETQYFGPGTRLLVL.

This clone occurred a few times. The chain employs TRBV27 and TRBJ2-5; D may be TRBD2 (5 bases). There are 16 residues in the CDR3. Germline CDR1 reads MNHEY; CDR2 reads SMNVEV (reference sequence). V lost 1 base and J 2 bases, leaving 14 bases between the germline ends. CDR3 in DNA: TGTGCCAGCAGTTTATGGTTTCGGGGAAAACAAGAGACCCAGTACTTC. Protein sequence: CASSLWFRGKQETQYF.

At least ten counts were recorded for this clone. This chain links TRBV7-8 with TRBJ2-5; TRBD2 aligns across 7 bases. Germline V gives CDR1 SGHVS, CDR2 FQNEAQ. The CDR3 totals 15 residues. The J segment lost 4 bases and the V segment lost 4 bases, leaving 9 bases of the junction unmatched. CDR3 DNA: TGTGCCAGCAGCTCCCGGGAGAGGGAGGGAGAGACCCAGTACTTC. Protein: CASSSREREGETQYF.